The present T cell receptor (beta chain) was sequenced within a study of blood T cell repertoires in COVID-19. Original analysis: By means of reference gene primer amplification, nucleated cell counts were estimated. Assay: immunoSEQ multiplex PCR; the TCRdb copy retains only in-frame clones and omits some. V, J and clone size are those of that table, while D and trimming were read from the DNA. The sample consists of about 90,000 clones, more than 75% of them appearing once. This receptor was taken from a human donor in a cohort sampled during active COVID-19. The sequencing sample was made of peripheral blood.

DNA for the CDR3: TGTGCCAGCCGGACAGGGGTCGAGACCCAGTACTTC. It codes for CASRTGVETQYF. The chain joins TRBV2 to TRBJ2-5, with 9 bases fitting TRBD1. Looked up from germline, CDR1 is SNHLY and CDR2 is FYNNEI. J lost 5 bases, V lost 8 bases, and 3 bases had no gene match. CDR3 length equals 12 residues.